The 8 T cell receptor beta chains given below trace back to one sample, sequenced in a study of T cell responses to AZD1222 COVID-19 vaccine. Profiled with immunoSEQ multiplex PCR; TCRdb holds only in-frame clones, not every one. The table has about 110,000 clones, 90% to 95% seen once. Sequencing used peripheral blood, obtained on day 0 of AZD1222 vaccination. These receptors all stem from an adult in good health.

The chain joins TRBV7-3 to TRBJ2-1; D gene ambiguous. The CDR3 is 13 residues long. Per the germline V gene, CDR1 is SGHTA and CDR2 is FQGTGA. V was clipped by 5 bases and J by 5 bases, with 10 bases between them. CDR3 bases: TGTGCCAGCAGCGTTGCCCACAACAATGAGCAGTTCTTC. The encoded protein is CASSVAHNNEQFF.

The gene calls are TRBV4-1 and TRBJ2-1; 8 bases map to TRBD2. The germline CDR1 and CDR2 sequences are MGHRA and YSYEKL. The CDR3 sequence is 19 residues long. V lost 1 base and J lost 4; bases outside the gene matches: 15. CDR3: CASSQVPLLAARWYNEQFF. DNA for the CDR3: TGCGCCAGCAGCCAAGTCCCCTTACTAGCGGCACGTTGGTACAATGAGCAGTTCTTC.

The CDR3 reads CASGQANTEAFF. CDR3 in DNA: TGCGCCAGCGGACAGGCGAACACTGAAGCTTTCTTT. The gene calls are TRBV10-1 and TRBJ1-1; 7 nucleotides agree with TRBD1. CDR1 and CDR2 from the germline V gene are WNHNN and SYGVQD (reference sequence). V was pared by 8 bases and J by 1 base, with 1 base of the junction left unmatched. CDR3 length: 12 amino acids.

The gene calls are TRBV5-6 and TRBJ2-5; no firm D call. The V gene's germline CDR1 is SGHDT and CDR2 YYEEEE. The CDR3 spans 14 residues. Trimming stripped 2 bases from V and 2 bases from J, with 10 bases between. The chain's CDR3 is CASSFGVGQETQYF. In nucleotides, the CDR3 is TGTGCCAGCAGCTTTGGGGTTGGGCAAGAGACCCAGTACTTC.

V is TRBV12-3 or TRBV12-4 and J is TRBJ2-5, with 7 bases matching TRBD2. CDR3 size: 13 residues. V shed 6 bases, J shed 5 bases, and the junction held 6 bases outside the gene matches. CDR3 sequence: CASRAAGVETQYF. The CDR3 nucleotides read TGTGCCAGCAGAGCGGCGGGGGTGGAGACCCAGTACTTC.

The CDR3 sequence: CASSLRGRGEKLFF. DNA for the CDR3: TGCGCCAGCAGCCTGAGGGGAAGGGGCGAAAAACTGTTTTTT. This chain joins TRBV5-1 and TRBJ1-4; D perhaps matches TRBD1 (5 bases). Deletions cut 4 bases from V and 8 bases from J, with 15 bases between. Per germline, CDR1 SGHRS and CDR2 YFSETQ. This CDR3 spans 14 amino acids.

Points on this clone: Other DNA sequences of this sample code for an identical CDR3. The CDR3 spells CASSYSRGGYGYTF. Written as DNA, the CDR3 is TGTGCCAGCAGTTACTCTCGGGGAGGCTATGGCTACACCTTC. The J gene is TRBJ1-2, the V gene TRBV6-5; D gene ambiguous. The CDR3 totals 14 residues. Trimming took 0 bases from V and 4 from J, leaving 9 bases between them. Germline lookup yields CDR1 MNHEY and CDR2 SVGAGI.

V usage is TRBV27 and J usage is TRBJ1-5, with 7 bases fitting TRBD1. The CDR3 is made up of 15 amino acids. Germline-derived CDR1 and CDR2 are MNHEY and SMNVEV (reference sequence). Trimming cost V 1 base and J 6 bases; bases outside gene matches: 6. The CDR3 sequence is CASSLWGQSGQPQHF. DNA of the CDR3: TGTGCCAGCAGTTTATGGGGACAGTCGGGTCAGCCCCAGCATTTT.